Given below is one T cell receptor (beta chain) in context. Its antigen is not identified. The sample belongs to a study of graft-versus-host responses after intestinal transplantation. Background on the study: Recipients were all induced with anti-thymocyte globulin, then given tacrolimus and steroids for 3 to 4 years.

The CDR3 runs to 14 residues. Germline-derived CDR1 and CDR2 are LNHDA and SQIVND (reference sequence). V was pared by 5 bases and J by 2 bases, with 5 bases of the junction left unmatched. Sequencing used immunoSEQ multiplex PCR; TCRdb keeps in-frame clones, though not all of them. The repertoire holds over 100,000 clones, with around 95% as singletons. The TCR comes from a human donor who received an intestinal transplant. V gene TRBV19 combines with J gene TRBJ2-7; TRBD1 agrees at 8 bases. The input for sequencing was unstimulated CD8+ T cells sorted from spleen or lymph node cells, taken before intestinal transplant. CDR3 in amino acids: CASSVGQGTYEQYF. CDR3 DNA: TGTGCCAGTAGTGTAGGACAGGGTACCTACGAGCAGTACTTC.